These 32 T cell receptor beta chains originate from one sample sequenced in a study of post-analysis software for immune sequencing data. No antigen has been identified for these receptors. Notes on the study in general: Several TRBV segments (TRBV5-6, TRBV5-1 and TRBV20-1 among them) occurred more frequently in patients than in controls.

Each TCR beta cDNA library carried unique molecular identifiers. TCRdb reanalysed the PCR reads using MiXCR and keeps one entry per CDR3 protein. This sample has fewer than 700,000 distinct CDR3 sequences, with roughly 40% found just once. The specimen was blood. The receptors stem from a girl between 10 and 17 years old with multiple sclerosis.

This clonotype showed up just a few times. V is TRBV6-5 and J is TRBJ1-2, with TRBD1 matching over 7 bases. The ends lost 5 bases at V and 5 bases at J; junction bases unmatched: 11. Germline V gene lookup returns CDR1 MNHEY and CDR2 SVGAGI. The CDR3 totals 15 residues. CDR3 nucleotide sequence: TGTGCCAGCAGTCCACAGGGGCGAGTCGGTTATGGCTACACCTTC. Its protein is CASSPQGRVGYGYTF.

This chain links TRBV20-1 with TRBJ2-3, with 8 bases identical to TRBD2. This CDR3 is 14 amino acids long. J gave up 4 bases and V 3 bases, and 6 bases lay outside the gene matches. Germline V gene lookup returns CDR1 DFQATT and CDR2 SNEGSKA (reference sequence). CDR3 in DNA: TGCAGTGCTAGGAGAGCGGGAGAGGCAGATACGCAGTATTTT. It codes for CSARRAGEADTQYF.

This rearrangement joins TRBV3-1 to TRBJ2-3; 7 nucleotides align to TRBD1. CDR1 LGHDT and CDR2 YNNKEL come from the germline V gene (reference sequence). The CDR3 sequence is 14 residues long. V shed 2 bases, J shed 4 bases, and the junction held 3 bases outside the gene matches. CDR3 residues: CASSQRDRSDTQYF. Written as DNA, the CDR3 is TGTGCCAGCAGCCAAAGGGACAGATCAGATACGCAGTATTTT.

This clonotype has just a few counts. The V call is TRBV12-3 or TRBV12-4, the J call TRBJ1-2; 8 nucleotides align to TRBD1. This CDR3 has 19 amino acids. V dropped 1 base and J dropped 4; count of bases not matched to a gene: 17. The CDR3 sequence: CASSLDYDRGGEYGYGYTF. The CDR3 nucleotides read TGTGCCAGCAGTTTAGATTACGACAGGGGCGGGGAATATGGCTATGGCTACACCTTC.

This clonotype was seen only a few times. J is TRBJ1-2 and V is TRBV5-1, with D tentatively TRBD1 (5 bases). The V and J ends lost 4 bases and 4 bases respectively, with 20 bases between them. Germline V gene data show CDR1 as SGHRS and CDR2 as YFSETQ. The CDR3 has 16 amino acids. CDR3 residues: CASSPSGGSDIYGYTF. The DNA for the CDR3 is TGCGCCAGCAGCCCGTCCGGGGGTTCGGATATCTATGGCTACACCTTC.

The chain couples TRBV5-1 to TRBJ2-3, with 12 bases fitting TRBD2. The CDR3 spans 16 residues. V lost 4 bases to trimming and J lost 2 bases; unmatched junction nucleotides: 5. Germline V gene data show CDR1 as SGHRS and CDR2 as YFSETQ. The DNA of the CDR3 is TGCGCCAGCAGCCGGACTAGCGGGGTAACCACAGATACGCAGTATTTT. Protein: CASSRTSGVTTDTQYF.

J is TRBJ2-1 and V is TRBV6-1; 7 positions match TRBD1. The CDR3 loop spans 17 amino acids. The germline CDR1 and CDR2 sequences are MNHNS and SASEGT. V shed 6 bases, J shed 0 bases, and the junction held 11 bases outside the gene matches. CDR3 in DNA: TGTGCCAGCAGGAAAAGGTTAGGGGACAGCTCCTACAATGAGCAGTTCTTC. Translation: CASRKRLGDSSYNEQFF.

This clonotype was picked up many times. The chain employs TRBV2 and TRBJ2-1; 10 bases fit TRBD2. There are 15 residues in the CDR3. V gave up 6 bases and J gave up 3 bases; unmatched junction bases: 5. Germline V lookup: CDR1 SNHLY, CDR2 FYNNEI. The CDR3, as DNA: TGTGCCAGCAGCCCTAGCGGGGGCCGCTACAATGAGCAGTTCTTC. As protein: CASSPSGGRYNEQFF.

This chain connects TRBV5-1 to TRBJ2-3; D is unclear. The V end was cut by 2 bases, the J end by 6 bases, with 16 bases between. Germline-derived CDR1 and CDR2 are SGHRS and YFSETQ. The CDR3 totals 15 residues. The CDR3 sequence: CASSFKATEPDTQYF. The CDR3 DNA sequence: TGCGCCAGCAGCTTTAAGGCCACGGAGCCCGATACGCAGTATTTT.

The chain is built from TRBV7-9 and TRBJ1-2; possibly TRBD1 for D (5 bases). Trimming pared 0 bases from V and 0 bases from J, leaving 11 bases between. The CDR3 totals 16 residues. Per the germline V gene, CDR1 is SEHNR and CDR2 is FQNEAQ (reference sequence). The CDR3 nucleotides read TGTGCCAGCAGCTTAGCCTTGAGGGACCCTAACTATGGCTACACCTTC. This sequence encodes CASSLALRDPNYGYTF.

V and J are TRBV29-1 and TRBJ2-7; 7 nucleotides agree with TRBD1. CDR3 length: 13 residues. Germline lookup yields CDR1 SQVTM and CDR2 ANQGSEA. V shed 6 bases and J 4 bases; nucleotides not matched to a gene: 9. CDR3 DNA: TGCAGCGTCGAAACAGGGGAGCAGTACGAGCAGTACTTC. As protein: CSVETGEQYEQYF.

This clonotype came up a few times. The chain employs TRBV10-1 and TRBJ2-7, with a possible D match to TRBD2 (6 bases). Between the trimmed V and J ends, which lost 7 bases and 2 bases, there was a span of 15 bases. The germline CDR1 and CDR2 sequences are WNHNN and SYGVQD (reference sequence). This CDR3 has 14 amino acids. The CDR3 DNA reads as TGCGCCAGCACCCTGGGAGGACCCCCCTACGAGCAGTACTTC. Protein sequence: CASTLGGPPYEQYF.

The chain is built from TRBV6-4 and TRBJ1-2; weak D call: TRBD1 (6 bases). Trimming shortened V by 4 bases and J by 2 bases, and 8 bases separated the two germline ends. CDR1 and CDR2 from the germline V gene are MRHNA and SNTAGT. This CDR3 spans 13 amino acids. The CDR3 DNA follows: TGTGCCAGCAGTGTCGGACAGAACTATGGCTACACCTTC. It translates to CASSVGQNYGYTF.

V gene TRBV12-3 or TRBV12-4 combines with J gene TRBJ1-2; D is perhaps TRBD1 (5 bases). CDR3 length equals 14 residues. V was trimmed by 6 bases and J by 8 bases, leaving 19 bases between them. CDR3 DNA: TGTGCCAGCAGCCTCGGGACCAATGTTCGCGGCTACACCTTC. This encodes CASSLGTNVRGYTF.

This clonotype was picked up one time. The chain employs TRBV5-1 and TRBJ2-4; TRBD2 matches 9 bases. Matching the DNA end better, TRBJ2-7 makes the J call doubtful. There are 18 residues in the CDR3. Germline CDR1 is SGHRS and CDR2 is YFSETQ. CDR3 nucleotide sequence: TGCGCCAGCAGCCCCCAGACTAGCGGAACGACGTGGGGATACGAGCAGTACTTC. Protein sequence: CASSPQTSGTTWGYEQYF.

This clonotype was counted between two and nine times. J is TRBJ2-1 and V is TRBV12-3 or TRBV12-4; the match to TRBD2 covers 10 bases. The CDR3 has 17 amino acids. Trimming at V came to 5 bases and at J to 2 bases, leaving 9 bases not matched to a gene. The CDR3 region is CASSPRTSGYAYNEQFF. Written as DNA, the CDR3 is TGTGCCAGCAGTCCCAGGACTAGCGGATACGCCTACAATGAGCAGTTCTTC.

This rearrangement joins TRBV20-1 to TRBJ2-6; D unclear. V lost 0 bases and J lost 4, with 16 bases in between. The CDR3 is 17 residues long. CDR1 and CDR2 from the germline V gene are DFQATT and SNEGSKA (reference sequence). CDR3 in amino acids: CSARDPGGGRGANVLTF. CDR3 nucleotides: TGCAGTGCTAGAGATCCGGGCGGTGGCAGGGGGGCCAACGTCCTGACTTTC.

The chain employs TRBV10-3 and TRBJ2-1; no definite D call. V dropped 3 bases and J dropped 1 base, with 7 bases sitting between them. CDR1 and CDR2 (germline): ENHRY, SYGVKD. CDR3 size: 14 residues. The chain's CDR3 is CAISDHGSYNEQFF. For the CDR3, the DNA is TGTGCCATCAGTGACCATGGGTCCTACAATGAGCAGTTCTTC.

This clonotype was found a few times. The chain is built from TRBV10-3 and TRBJ2-7, with TRBD1 identical over 9 bases. Looked up from germline, CDR1 is ENHRY and CDR2 is SYGVKD. The V and J ends lost 3 bases and 4 bases, in that order; junction bases with no gene match: 7. The CDR3 has 15 amino acids. CDR3 loop: CAISDRGQGGYEQYF. The CDR3 DNA reads as TGTGCCATCAGTGACCGGGGACAGGGCGGTTACGAGCAGTACTTC.

This chain joins TRBV12-3 or TRBV12-4 and TRBJ1-4, with TRBD1 as a possible D gene (6 bases). There are 16 residues in the CDR3. V lost 3 bases and J lost 0, with 11 bases in between. CDR3 DNA sequence: TGTGCCAGCAGTTTTGGGACACTTTCAACTAATGAAAAACTGTTTTTT. It specifies CASSFGTLSTNEKLFF.

This clonotype was counted a few times. Germline and junction disagree at one end, which may indicate a read error. The chain has TRBV12-3 or TRBV12-4 and TRBJ2-7; the D call may be TRBD1 or TRBD2 (5 bases each). The length of the CDR3 is 14 residues. The CDR3 nucleotides are TGTGCCAGCAGGTTAGGGACGGACCCCTACGAGCAGTACTTC. Translated, it gives CASRLGTDPYEQYF.

V gene TRBV15 combines with J gene TRBJ1-2; perhaps TRBD1 as D (6 bases). The germline V gene has CDR1 LNHNV and CDR2 YYDKDF (reference sequence). Trimming took 3 bases from V and 4 from J, leaving 9 bases between them. The CDR3 consists of 13 residues. The CDR3 DNA is TGTGCCACCAGCAGCCAGGGGACCTATGGCTACACCTTC. Protein: CATSSQGTYGYTF.

A few counts support this clonotype. A read error may produce the germline difference seen at one junction end. The V and J genes are TRBV5-1 and TRBJ2-1, with unresolved D. This CDR3 spans 12 amino acids. Germline assignment: CDR1 SGHRS and CDR2 YFSETQ. The CDR3 coding sequence is TGCGCCAGCAGCTTGGGCCACAATGCGCAGTTCTTC. It codes for CASSLGHNAQFF.

The V and J genes are TRBV6-5 and TRBJ2-5; 7 bases align to TRBD1. Per germline, CDR1 MNHEY and CDR2 SVGAGI. This CDR3 spans 13 amino acids. The junction had 3 bases not matched to a gene; V was cut back by 5 bases and J by 3 bases. In nucleotides, the CDR3 is TGTGCCAGCAGTGACGGGACAGAAGAGACCCAGTACTTC. Amino acids: CASSDGTEETQYF.

The chain combines TRBV20-1 with TRBJ2-3; no clear D. Germline V gene sequence: CDR1 DFQATT, CDR2 SNEGSKA (reference sequence). V lost 6 bases, J lost 7 bases, and 8 bases lay in between. This CDR3 spans 10 amino acids. The CDR3 reads CSASDNTQYF. In nucleotides, the CDR3 is TGCAGTGCCTCAGATAATACGCAGTATTTT.

The rearrangement links TRBV5-1 to TRBJ2-5, with 8 bases lining up with TRBD1. V dropped 4 bases and J dropped 5; count of bases not matched to a gene: 7. From germline, CDR1 is SGHRS and CDR2 YFSETQ. The CDR3 runs 14 residues. The DNA for the CDR3 is TGCGCCAGCAGCCTACAGGGGGTTGGGGAGACCCAGTACTTC. Protein product: CASSLQGVGETQYF.

Only a few counts were recorded for this clonotype. The chain combines TRBV4-2 with TRBJ2-3, with D perhaps given as TRBD1 or TRBD2 (6 bases each). The CDR3 has 16 residues. The germline V gene encodes CDR1 LGHNA and CDR2 YNFKEQ. Trimming removed 4 bases at V and 3 bases at J, with 17 bases between. CDR3 sequence (DNA): TGTGCCAGCAGCCTAGGGTCGCGGAGGGGGACAGATACGCAGTATTTT. This sequence encodes CASSLGSRRGTDTQYF.

V is TRBV4-1 and J is TRBJ1-5; D not certain. V lost 4 bases to trimming and J lost 1 base, with 11 bases between them. The CDR3 runs 15 residues. From germline, CDR1 is MGHRA and CDR2 YSYEKL. This chain's CDR3 is CASSPQQASNQPQHF. Here the CDR3 DNA reads TGCGCCAGCAGCCCTCAGCAGGCGAGCAATCAGCCCCAGCATTTT.

A few counts support this clonotype. This chain connects TRBV6-5 to TRBJ2-7; TRBD2 matches at 8 bases. Looked up from germline, CDR1 is MNHEY and CDR2 is SVGAGI. This CDR3 has 14 residues. Trimming took 6 bases from V and 0 from J; bases not matched to a gene: 4. CDR3 nucleotide sequence: TGTGCCAGCAGCCGACTAGCGTCCTCCTACGAGCAGTACTTC. Its protein product is CASSRLASSYEQYF.

The chain employs TRBV27 and TRBJ1-6; D gene unclear. Germline loops: CDR1 MNHEY, CDR2 SMNVEV (reference sequence). The CDR3 consists of 12 residues. V was pared by 5 bases and J by 6 bases, with 5 bases between. The CDR3 bases are TGTGCCAGCAGTGCAATTAATTCACCCCTCCACTTT. Protein: CASSAINSPLHF.

This chain's CDR3 is CATTTGNPYNEQFF. CDR3 nucleotides: TGCGCCACCACTACGGGGAATCCCTACAATGAGCAGTTCTTC. The chain links TRBV5-1 to TRBJ2-1; tentative D call: TRBD2 (5 bases). Germline V gene lookup returns CDR1 SGHRS and CDR2 YFSETQ. V shed 9 bases and J shed 2 bases, with 15 bases lying between them. The CDR3 has 14 amino acids.

This clonotype was seen a few times. The V call is TRBV20-1, the J call TRBJ2-1, with 11 bases identical to TRBD2. The CDR3 extends over 14 amino acids. V shed 5 bases and J 6 bases; nucleotides not matched to a gene: 6. The germline CDR1 and CDR2 sequences are DFQATT and SNEGSKA (reference sequence). The CDR3 region has the DNA TGCAGTGCTGAACTAGCGGGGGTCTTCAATGAGCAGTTCTTC. Its protein product is CSAELAGVFNEQFF.